The 21 T cell receptor beta chains listed next were all sequenced from one sample in a study of OX40 agonist ivuxolimab in advanced cancers. The assay was immunoSEQ multiplex PCR, and TCRdb's table has in-frame clones only and misses some. Here the sample spans 86,000 or so clones, almost 95% being singletons. The sequencing here drew on CD4+ or CD8+ T cells sorted from blood, taken in a trial of the OX40 agonist ivuxolimab. The receptors shown here come from an adult with an advanced solid tumor such as melanoma, head and neck, liver or kidney cancer.

This chain links TRBV29-1 with TRBJ2-7; perhaps TRBD1 as D (5 bases). The germline V gene encodes CDR1 SQVTM and CDR2 ANQGSEA. Trimming removed 4 bases at V and 6 bases at J, with 10 bases between. The CDR3 contains 11 residues. The CDR3 here is CSVGRGGEQYF. CDR3 DNA sequence: TGCAGCGTTGGTAGGGGTGGCGAGCAGTACTTC.

The rearrangement joins TRBV7-2 to TRBJ1-1; D unresolved. CDR1 is SGHTA, CDR2 FQGNSA, per germline. The CDR3 is made up of 12 amino acids. The V gene lost 4 bases and the J gene lost 4 bases, with 7 bases spanning the gap. The CDR3 region has the DNA TGTGCCAGCAGCTGGGTAAGCACTGAAGCTTTCTTT. Residues: CASSWVSTEAFF.

The chain carries TRBV28 and TRBJ2-2; D unresolved. The germline V gene has CDR1 MDHEN and CDR2 SYDVKM. V was shortened by 6 bases and J by 6 bases, with 11 bases between the two germline ends. The CDR3 loop spans 13 amino acids. The CDR3 sequence is CASSPHAAGELFF. In DNA, the CDR3 is TGTGCCAGCAGCCCTCACGCGGCCGGGGAGCTGTTTTTT.

This chain connects TRBV6-5 to TRBJ1-1; D is undetermined. Per germline, CDR1 MNHEY and CDR2 SVGAGI. The CDR3 contains 14 residues. Deletions cut 2 bases from V and 3 bases from J, with 10 bases between. The CDR3: CASSYRAADTEAFF. The CDR3 DNA reads TGTGCCAGCAGTTACCGGGCGGCAGACACTGAAGCTTTCTTT.

This chain links TRBV7-9 with TRBJ1-1; D perhaps matches TRBD1 (5 bases). Germline values: CDR1 SEHNR, CDR2 FQNEAQ (reference sequence). The CDR3 covers 12 residues. V lost 6 bases, J lost 6 bases, and 11 bases lay in between. Here the CDR3 DNA reads TGTGCCAGCAGGCAGGGAGCTTCTGAAGCTTTCTTT. Residues: CASRQGASEAFF.

This clone has more than one count but fewer than ten. The chain carries TRBV4-1 and TRBJ1-2; TRBD1 matches 10 bases. CDR1 MGHRA and CDR2 YSYEKL come from the germline V gene. Trimming removed 1 base from V and 2 bases from J; junction bases left unmatched: 1. The CDR3 runs to 15 residues. For the CDR3, the DNA is TGCGCCAGCAGCCAAGCGGGACAGGGGAACTATGGCTACACCTTC. Translated: CASSQAGQGNYGYTF.

The chain uses TRBV2 and TRBJ1-1; TRBD1 is a possible D gene (6 bases). This CDR3 has 14 amino acids. In germline, CDR1 is SNHLY, CDR2 FYNNEI. Trimming stripped 8 bases from V and 5 bases from J, with 18 bases between. CDR3 coding DNA: TGTGCCAGCCGGTCGGGAGAGGGGGGGACTGAAGCTTTCTTT. Its translation: CASRSGEGGTEAFF. The full variable domain, with the rest looked up from reference TRBV2 and TRBJ1-1, is EPEVTQTPSHQVTQMGQEVILRCVPISNHLYFYWYRQILGQKVEFLVSFYNNEISEKSEIFDDQFSVERPDGSNFTLKIRSTKLEDSAMYFCASRSGEGGTEAFFGQGTRLTVV.

The chain has TRBV5-1 and TRBJ2-3; TRBD1 aligns across 7 bases. CDR3 length: 17 residues. Per germline, CDR1 SGHRS and CDR2 YFSETQ. Unmatched junction bases numbered 11, after V lost 0 bases and J lost 4 bases. The CDR3, as DNA: TGCGCCAGCAGCTTGGCAGCGACAGGGAGCAGCGCAGATACGCAGTATTTT. It encodes CASSLAATGSSADTQYF.

This chain connects TRBV11-3 to TRBJ2-2, with 11 bases identical to TRBD1. Germline values: CDR1 SGHNT, CDR2 YENEEA. V trimming: 6 bases; J trimming: 5 bases; junction bases outside the gene matches: 8. This CDR3 region has 16 residues. The CDR3 is CASSSRRDRGTGELFF. CDR3 bases: TGTGCCAGCAGTTCCCGCCGGGACAGGGGGACCGGGGAGCTGTTTTTT. Using reference TRBV11-3 and TRBJ2-2 for the parts outside the CDR3, the full variable domain is EAGVVQSPRYKIIEKKQPVAFWCNPISGHNTLYWYLQNLGQGPELLIRYENEEAVDDSQLPKDRFSAERLKGVDSTLKIQPAELGDSAVYLCASSSRRDRGTGELFFGEGSRLTVL.

This chain uses TRBV7-2 with TRBJ2-3; 12 nucleotides match TRBD1. The CDR3 consists of 16 residues. From germline, CDR1 is SGHTA and CDR2 FQGNSA. Germline trimming cut 2 bases from V and 4 bases from J; bases unmatched to any gene: 4. CDR3: CASSLTGTGGPDTQYF. In DNA, the CDR3 is TGTGCCAGCAGCTTAACCGGGACAGGGGGCCCAGATACGCAGTATTTT.

In DNA, the CDR3 is TGTGCCAGCAGCCCCACGGGGGGGCCGAGGGAGACCCAGTACTTC. The encoded protein is CASSPTGGPRETQYF. The chain employs TRBV7-2 and TRBJ2-5; TRBD2 matches 8 bases. CDR3 length: 15 residues. J was trimmed by 5 bases and V by 5 bases; bases with no gene match: 10. CDR1 SGHTA and CDR2 FQGNSA come from the germline V gene.

This chain links TRBV20-1 with TRBJ2-1; D unclear. The CDR3 is made up of 10 amino acids. Trimming shortened V by 4 bases and J by 9 bases, and 7 bases separated the two germline ends. The V gene's germline CDR1 is DFQATT and CDR2 SNEGSKA (reference sequence). The CDR3, as DNA: TGCAGTGCTACCAGGCGTGAGCAGTTCTTC. Translated, it gives CSATRREQFF.

J is TRBJ2-5 and V is TRBV10-3, with 11 bases that match TRBD1. The CDR3 extends over 17 amino acids. Germline V gives CDR1 ENHRY, CDR2 SYGVKD. With V trimmed by 4 bases and J by 2 bases, 9 bases remained unmatched. The CDR3 protein is CAISATGTGGTQETQYF. The CDR3 nucleotides read TGTGCCATCAGTGCAACCGGGACAGGGGGGACACAAGAGACCCAGTACTTC.

The genes are TRBV5-1 and TRBJ2-3; D is unresolved. Per the germline V gene, CDR1 is SGHRS and CDR2 is YFSETQ. The CDR3 is 14 residues long. V dropped 0 bases and J dropped 7 bases, with 12 bases sitting between them. CDR3 nucleotides: TGCGCCAGCAGCTTGGGTACGCAGGCCAATACGCAGTATTTT. Residues: CASSLGTQANTQYF.

The chain links TRBV10-2 to TRBJ2-7; 9 nucleotides agree with TRBD2. The germline V gene has CDR1 WSHSY and CDR2 SAAADI. The CDR3 covers 14 residues. V shed 5 bases, J shed 4 bases, and the junction held 6 bases outside the gene matches. The CDR3 DNA is TGCGCCAGCAGTCGGGCGGGGGGGCAATACGAGCAGTACTTC. The encoded protein is CASSRAGGQYEQYF.

Points on this clone: Distinct nucleotide sequences in the sample also encode this CDR3. V usage is TRBV5-1 and J usage is TRBJ1-2, with 8 nucleotides matching TRBD1. V lost 3 bases, J lost 8 bases, and 9 bases stayed unmatched. CDR3 length: 14 residues. Germline values: CDR1 SGHRS, CDR2 YFSETQ. CDR3 sequence: CASSSGQGLVGYTF. The CDR3 DNA is TGCGCCAGCAGCTCAGGACAGGGCCTTGTCGGCTACACCTTC.

DNA for the CDR3: TGTGCCAGCAGCCAATGGTACACCCTTACGAACACCGGGGAGCTGTTTTTT. It encodes CASSQWYTLTNTGELFF. This sequence joins TRBV11-2 and TRBJ2-2; no clear D. This CDR3 is built from 17 residues. V was clipped by 5 bases and J by 0 bases, with 16 bases between them. From germline, CDR1 is SGHAT and CDR2 FQNNGV.

The chain recombines TRBV2 with TRBJ1-5; TRBD1 matches at 11 bases. V lost 10 bases and J lost 6; bases outside the gene matches: 5. The length of the CDR3 is 13 residues. Germline-derived CDR1 and CDR2 are SNHLY and FYNNEI. DNA of the CDR3: TGTGCCAACGGACAGGGGGCAGGTCAGCCCCAGCATTTT. Protein: CANGQGAGQPQHF.

The chain couples TRBV6-5 to TRBJ1-5; D is perhaps TRBD1 (5 bases). Trimming shortened V by 8 bases and J by 3 bases, and 14 bases separated the two germline ends. Germline loops: CDR1 MNHEY, CDR2 SVGAGI. The CDR3 is made up of 14 amino acids. For the CDR3, the DNA is TGTGCCAGCGGGGGAGACGGGAACAATCAGCCCCAGCATTTT. Translating it yields CASGGDGNNQPQHF.

V usage is TRBV28 and J usage is TRBJ1-2; TRBD1 agrees at 7 bases. Germline CDR1 is MDHEN and CDR2 is SYDVKM. Unmatched junction bases numbered 2, after V lost 3 bases and J lost 4 bases. This CDR3 is built from 13 residues. The CDR3: CASSFTGVYGYTF. The CDR3 region has the DNA TGTGCCAGCAGTTTCACAGGGGTCTATGGCTACACCTTC.

This chain links TRBV18 with TRBJ1-1; the D gene is possibly TRBD1 (5 bases). CDR3 size: 15 residues. V was shortened by 6 bases and J by 0 bases, with 14 bases between the two germline ends. CDR1 is KGHSH, CDR2 LQKENI, per germline. The CDR3 DNA is TGTGCCAGCTCTCCCCCAGGGACGATGAACACTGAAGCTTTCTTT. Amino acids: CASSPPGTMNTEAFF.